The 26 T cell receptor beta chains below come from one sample, sequenced in a study of blood T cell repertoires in COVID-19. The repertoire was sequenced with immunoSEQ multiplex PCR; TCRdb's copy has only in-frame clones and lacks some. The profile shows 120,000 to 150,000 clones, about 88% of them singletons. Sequenced input: peripheral blood. The receptors derive from a human donor with acute or convalescent COVID-19. The donor label of this sample is uncertain.

This clone was detected a few times. The chain joins TRBV19 to TRBJ2-6, with TRBD1 identical over 10 bases. The CDR3 runs 19 residues. Per the germline V gene, CDR1 is LNHDA and CDR2 is SQIVND (reference sequence). The V segment lost 5 bases and the J segment 1 base; nucleotides outside the gene matches: 11. CDR3 loop: CASSPLGGQGWSGANVLTF. CDR3 DNA: TGTGCCAGTAGTCCACTTGGGGGACAGGGGTGGTCTGGGGCCAACGTCCTGACTTTC.

The J gene is TRBJ1-4, the V gene TRBV18; maybe TRBD1 (6 bases). CDR1 is KGHSH, CDR2 LQKENI, per germline. The V end was cut by 3 bases, the J end by 3 bases, with 17 bases between. The length of the CDR3 is 17 residues. CDR3 amino acids: CASSPTPGVVSNEKLFF. The CDR3 coding sequence is TGTGCCAGCTCACCCACTCCAGGGGTGGTATCTAATGAAAAACTGTTTTTT. The whole variable domain, filled in from reference TRBV18 and TRBJ1-4, reads NAGVMQNPRHLVRRRGQEARLRCSPMKGHSHVYWYRQLPEEGLKFMVYLQKENIIDESGMPKERFSAEFPKEGPSILRIQQVVRGDSAAYFCASSPTPGVVSNEKLFFGSGTQLSVL.

The rearrangement joins TRBV24-1 to TRBJ1-2; tentative D call: TRBD1 (6 bases). The CDR3 length is 16 residues. In germline, CDR1 is KGHDR, CDR2 SFDVKD. Between the trimmed V and J ends, which lost 3 bases and 3 bases, there was a span of 16 bases. The DNA for the CDR3 is TGTGCCACCAGTGATCCCACACAGGGTCGGGACTATGGCTACACCTTC. Translating gives CATSDPTQGRDYGYTF.

The gene calls are TRBV12-3 or TRBV12-4 and TRBJ1-2, with unresolved D. The ends were cut back, 1 base at V and 7 bases at J, with 7 bases in the middle. The CDR3 loop spans 12 amino acids. The CDR3 sequence is CASSLGRVGYTF. The CDR3 DNA follows: TGTGCCAGCAGTTTAGGGAGGGTTGGCTACACCTTC.

The genes are TRBV27 and TRBJ1-6, with D possibly TRBD1 on 5 matching bases. Trimming shortened V by 2 bases and J by 7 bases, and 6 bases separated the two germline ends. CDR3 length: 13 residues. Germline CDR1 and CDR2: MNHEY and SMNVEV (reference sequence). CDR3: CASSLGANSPLHF. Here the CDR3 DNA reads TGTGCCAGCAGTTTAGGGGCCAATTCACCCCTCCACTTT.

The V and J genes are TRBV21-1 and TRBJ2-3; TRBD2 is taken as the D call from the table, unchecked against the DNA. TRBV21-1 is listed as a pseudogene. The CDR3 extends over 17 amino acids. The CDR3 DNA follows: TGTGCCAGCAGCAATGGAGATTTATTCGGGAGCACAGATACGCAGTATTTT. Protein product: CASSNGDLFGSTDTQYF.

The V gene is TRBV7-2, the J gene TRBJ2-1; TRBD2 aligns across 10 bases. CDR1 SGHTA and CDR2 FQGNSA come from the germline V gene. Trimming at V came to 6 bases and at J to 4 bases, leaving 9 bases not matched to a gene. The CDR3 totals 16 residues. In DNA form, the CDR3 reads TGTGCCAGCAGTTATCTAGCGGGAGTAGGGTACAATGAGCAGTTCTTC. Its protein is CASSYLAGVGYNEQFF.

This chain connects TRBV2 to TRBJ2-3; D uncertain. CDR1 is SNHLY and CDR2 is FYNNEI in the germline V gene. Trimming removed 1 base at V and 2 bases at J, with 7 bases between. The CDR3 contains 14 residues. The CDR3 region has the DNA TGTGCCAGCAGTGAAGGGCGGAACACAGATACGCAGTATTTT. Translation: CASSEGRNTDTQYF.

This sequence joins TRBV27 and TRBJ1-5; 9 bases map to TRBD1. The J segment lost 5 bases and the V segment lost 6 bases, leaving 8 bases of the junction unmatched. The CDR3 is made up of 15 amino acids. Per germline, CDR1 MNHEY and CDR2 SMNVEV (reference sequence). CDR3 coding DNA: TGTGCCAGCAGATCTATACAGGGGGCCGATCAGCCCCAGCATTTT. The encoded protein is CASRSIQGADQPQHF.

This chain links TRBV5-1 with TRBJ1-2; 12 bases match TRBD1. This CDR3 spans 15 amino acids. Germline V gene sequence: CDR1 SGHRS, CDR2 YFSETQ. Unmatched junction bases numbered 3, after V lost 2 bases and J lost 4 bases. CDR3 nucleotide sequence: TGCGCCAGCAGCTTTGGGACAGGGGGCGCCTATGGCTACACCTTC. Amino acid sequence: CASSFGTGGAYGYTF.

The chain links TRBV6-2 or TRBV6-3 to TRBJ2-7; weak D call: TRBD2 (6 bases). With 5 bases removed from V and 8 bases from J, the gap between germline ends came to 13 bases. Germline loops: CDR1 MNHEY, CDR2 SVGEGT. This CDR3 has 12 residues. CDR3: CASSTSGYKQYV. Here the CDR3 DNA reads TGTGCCAGCAGTACAAGCGGGTACAAGCAGTACGTC.

The chain carries TRBV27 and TRBJ2-7, with TRBD1 identical over 8 bases. J lost 6 bases, V lost 0 bases, and 4 bases had no gene match. Germline lookup yields CDR1 MNHEY and CDR2 SMNVEV (reference sequence). The CDR3 loop spans 14 amino acids. The CDR3 reads CASSLSGQAFEQYV. CDR3 nucleotide sequence: TGTGCCAGCAGTTTATCGGGACAGGCGTTCGAGCAGTACGTC.

V usage is TRBV21-1 and J usage is TRBJ1-1; the D segment call TRBD1 is taken from the table without a DNA check. TRBV21-1 is noted as a pseudogene. The CDR3 totals 14 residues. The CDR3 nucleotides read TGTGCCAGCAGCAAGGCCAGGGGGCCGGCTGAAGCTTTCTTT. Residues: CASSKARGPAEAFF.

V usage is TRBV7-2 and J usage is TRBJ1-2, with a weak D call TRBD1 (6 bases). The germline CDR1 and CDR2 sequences are SGHTA and FQGNSA. This CDR3 is built from 15 residues. The V gene lost 6 bases and the J gene lost 6 bases, with 20 bases spanning the gap. The CDR3 DNA sequence: TGTGCCAGCAGTAAGGGGGGGGTAGGAATGGATGGCTACACCTTC. Its protein product is CASSKGGVGMDGYTF.

The V gene is TRBV11-3, the J gene TRBJ1-1; no firm D call. Trimming took 1 base from V and 3 from J, leaving 12 bases between them. Looked up from germline, CDR1 is SGHNT and CDR2 is YENEEA. The CDR3 consists of 15 residues. CDR3 amino acids: CASSLGGGKHTEAFF. The DNA for the CDR3 is TGTGCCAGCAGCTTAGGTGGAGGGAAGCACACTGAAGCTTTCTTT.

The chain couples TRBV7-2 to TRBJ2-1; 8 bases line up with TRBD1. The CDR3 has 14 amino acids. Germline values: CDR1 SGHTA, CDR2 FQGNSA. Unmatched junction bases numbered 5, after V lost 6 bases and J lost 4 bases. The CDR3 DNA follows: TGTGCCAGCAGATCAGGGGGCTCATACAATGAGCAGTTCTTC. This sequence encodes CASRSGGSYNEQFF.

The CDR3 is CASSPPQGAIEAFF. In nucleotides, the CDR3 is TGTGCCAGCAGCCCACCACAGGGGGCGATTGAAGCTTTCTTT. The V and J genes are TRBV6-5 and TRBJ1-1, with 9 bases aligning to TRBD1. V lost 6 bases and J lost 7; bases outside the gene matches: 9. Germline CDR1 MNHEY, CDR2 SVGAGI. CDR3 length: 14 residues.

The rearrangement joins TRBV6-5 to TRBJ1-2; weak D call: TRBD1 (5 bases). The germline gives CDR1 MNHEY, CDR2 SVGAGI. The CDR3 is 14 residues long. V lost 6 bases, J lost 4 bases, and 15 bases lay in between. This CDR3 is CASSDIQGGYGYTF. CDR3 nucleotides: TGTGCCAGCAGCGACATCCAGGGCGGCTATGGCTACACCTTC.

This chain connects TRBV6-5 to TRBJ1-1; 9 positions agree with TRBD1. The length of the CDR3 is 15 residues. The V gene's germline CDR1 is MNHEY and CDR2 SVGAGI. Germline trimming cut 6 bases from V and 3 bases from J; bases unmatched to any gene: 8. In DNA, the CDR3 is TGTGCCAGCAGGGATACAGGGGGCGTGGACACTGAAGCTTTCTTT. Amino acid sequence: CASRDTGGVDTEAFF.

CDR3 residues: CASSPGTGYEKLFF. The CDR3 DNA follows: TGTGCCAGCAGCCCAGGGACAGGGTACGAAAAACTGTTTTTT. V gene TRBV9 combines with J gene TRBJ1-4; 9 bases map to TRBD1. Trimming cost V 4 bases and J 8 bases; bases outside gene matches: 6. This CDR3 is 14 amino acids long. Germline V lookup: CDR1 SGDLS, CDR2 YYNGEE. Using reference TRBV9 and TRBJ1-4 for the parts outside the CDR3, the full variable domain is DSGVTQTPKHLITATGQRVTLRCSPRSGDLSVYWYQQSLDQGLQFLIQYYNGEERAKGNILERFSAQQFPDLHSELNLSSLELGDSALYFCASSPGTGYEKLFFGSGTQLSVL.

This rearrangement joins TRBV7-2 to TRBJ2-3; D ambiguous. The germline CDR1 and CDR2 sequences are SGHTA and FQGNSA. V was shortened by 5 bases and J by 4 bases, with 7 bases between the two germline ends. There are 12 residues in the CDR3. CDR3 DNA: TGTGCCAGCAGCCCGGTGGCAGATACGCAGTATTTT. As protein: CASSPVADTQYF.

This chain joins TRBV5-4 and TRBJ2-5; perhaps TRBD1 as D (5 bases). V was shortened by 0 bases and J by 2 bases, with 11 bases between the two germline ends. Per germline, CDR1 SGHNT and CDR2 YYREEE (reference sequence). The CDR3 has 15 amino acids. The CDR3 reads CASSLGLQVQETQYF. The CDR3 coding sequence is TGTGCCAGCAGCTTGGGCCTACAGGTTCAAGAGACCCAGTACTTC. Filled out from reference TRBV5-4 and TRBJ2-5, the complete variable domain reads ETGVTQSPTHLIKTRGQQVTLRCSSQSGHNTVSWYQQALGQGPQFIFQYYREEENGRGNFPPRFSGLQFPNYSSELNVNALELDDSALYLCASSLGLQVQETQYFGPGTRLLVL.

The rearrangement joins TRBV18 to TRBJ2-5, with D maybe TRBD1 (6 bases). The CDR3 contains 15 residues. The V gene's germline CDR1 is KGHSH and CDR2 LQKENI. V lost 0 bases and J lost 5, with 13 bases in between. DNA of the CDR3: TGTGCCAGCTCACCACCCGGCAGGGGAGAGGAGACCCAGTACTTC. This codes for CASSPPGRGEETQYF. Looking up the rest from reference TRBV18 and TRBJ2-5 gives the full variable domain: NAGVMQNPRHLVRRRGQEARLRCSPMKGHSHVYWYRQLPEEGLKFMVYLQKENIIDESGMPKERFSAEFPKEGPSILRIQQVVRGDSAAYFCASSPPGRGEETQYFGPGTRLLVL.

The V call is TRBV28, the J call TRBJ2-7; 7 bases are a match to TRBD2. Germline V gene data show CDR1 as MDHEN and CDR2 as SYDVKM. The CDR3 totals 15 residues. The V gene end was trimmed by 6 bases and the J gene end by 0 bases; junction bases not matched to a gene: 8. CDR3 protein: CASSSSGDSSYEQYF. The CDR3 region has the DNA TGTGCCAGCAGCTCCAGCGGGGATAGCTCCTACGAGCAGTACTTC.

This chain joins TRBV12-3 or TRBV12-4 and TRBJ2-7, with 7 bases that match TRBD1. Germline trimming cut 7 bases from V and 3 bases from J; bases unmatched to any gene: 6. This CDR3 has 13 residues. The CDR3 is CASTPTGVYEQYF. CDR3 bases: TGTGCCAGCACCCCTACAGGGGTCTACGAGCAGTACTTC.

The rearrangement uses TRBV4-3 and TRBJ1-1, with D perhaps TRBD1 (5 bases). The germline gives CDR1 LGHNA, CDR2 YSLEER. The CDR3 loop spans 16 amino acids. Trimming removed 3 bases from V and 2 bases from J, with 16 bases in between. CDR3 DNA sequence: TGCGCCAGCAGCCAGGGGAATCTCAGGGCCAACACTGAAGCTTTCTTT. Translation gives CASSQGNLRANTEAFF.